One sample yielded the 22 T cell receptor beta chains listed below, sequenced in a study of T-cell memory formation after mild COVID-19. Via MiXCR, TCRdb re-called the 5' RACE reads, giving one row per CDR3 protein. The sample contains about 180,000 distinct CDR3 sequences, less than 20% of which appear only once. Sample: PBMCs or a T cell subset sorted from them (not recorded which). These receptors were taken from a young man who had mild COVID-19 (a few samples of this study predate the infection). Cell type and time point are not known.

In this sample, this clonotype turned up a few times. The CDR3 region has the DNA TGCAGTGCTAGTAGGCCCGGGACAGGGGGACAGCCCCAGCATTTT. Amino acids: CSASRPGTGGQPQHF. The V and J genes are TRBV20-1 and TRBJ1-5, with TRBD1 matching over 11 bases. This CDR3 spans 15 amino acids. V dropped 3 bases and J dropped 7; count of bases not matched to a gene: 8. The V gene's germline CDR1 is DFQATT and CDR2 SNEGSKA (reference sequence).

This clonotype has a count of ten or more. This chain joins TRBV7-2 and TRBJ2-1, with a weak D call TRBD2 (5 bases). CDR1 is SGHTA, CDR2 FQGNSA, per germline. The CDR3 sequence is 13 residues long. Trimming stripped 5 bases from V and 9 bases from J, with 14 bases between. The CDR3, as DNA: TGTGCCAGCAGCATGGGTGCGGGCAGTGAGCAGTTCTTC. It translates to CASSMGAGSEQFF.

This clonotype was seen a handful of times. This rearrangement joins TRBV10-1 to TRBJ2-1, with a tentative D call TRBD1 (6 bases). The CDR3 length is 16 residues. Germline V lookup: CDR1 WNHNN, CDR2 SYGVQD (reference sequence). Deletions cut 0 bases from V and 5 bases from J, with 14 bases between. The CDR3 bases are TGCGCCAGCAGTGAGTCATACAGGGTGGGGGACAATGAGCAGTTCTTC. Translation: CASSESYRVGDNEQFF.

In its sample, this clonotype was seen a few times. The chain has TRBV4-3 and TRBJ1-1, with D possibly matching TRBD1 (5 bases). Germline loops: CDR1 LGHNA, CDR2 YSLEER. This CDR3 is 13 amino acids long. The V and J ends lost 0 bases and 8 bases respectively, with 10 bases between them. Written as DNA, the CDR3 is TGCGCCAGCAGCCAAGATCTTGCAGGGGAAGCTTTCTTT. It codes for CASSQDLAGEAFF.

The chain couples TRBV10-3 to TRBJ2-2; unclear D gene. Trimming left V 3 bases short and J 1 base short, with 3 bases between. Germline-derived CDR1 and CDR2 are ENHRY and SYGVKD. The CDR3 has 13 amino acids. This CDR3 reads CAISDENTGELFF. The CDR3 nucleotides are TGTGCCATCAGTGACGAGAACACCGGGGAGCTGTTTTTT.

The chain combines TRBV20-1 with TRBJ1-5; D gene unclear. This CDR3 is built from 12 residues. Germline CDR1 DFQATT, CDR2 SNEGSKA (reference sequence). V was trimmed by 1 base and J by 15 bases, leaving 16 bases between them. The CDR3 loop is CSARADRTPPHF. CDR3 bases: TGCAGTGCTAGAGCCGACCGGACTCCTCCGCATTTT.

The rearrangement links TRBV28 to TRBJ2-5, with D perhaps given as TRBD1 or TRBD2 (6 bases each). The CDR3 has 13 amino acids. The V end lost 8 bases, the J end lost 6 bases, and 16 bases lay between the germline ends. CDR1 is MDHEN, CDR2 SYDVKM, per germline. The CDR3, as DNA: TGTGCCAGCGGGGGGCCTGGTAGAAAGACCCAGTACTTC. Its translation: CASGGPGRKTQYF.

This clonotype has only a few counts. The chain links TRBV7-2 to TRBJ2-3; D unclear. The CDR3 is 14 residues long. Germline values: CDR1 SGHTA, CDR2 FQGNSA. Trimming took 4 bases from V and 8 from J, leaving 16 bases between them. DNA of the CDR3: TGTGCCAGCAGCTCCCCGCAAGGCCCCCGTACGCAGTATTTT. It translates to CASSSPQGPRTQYF. The full variable domain, rest sourced from reference TRBV7-2 and TRBJ2-3, is GAGVSQSPSNKVTEKGKDVELRCDPISGHTALYWYRQSLGQGLEFLIYFQGNSAPDKSGLPSDRFSAERTGGSVSTLTIQRTQQEDSAVYLCASSSPQGPRTQYFGPGTRLTVL.

This clonotype has only a few counts. This rearrangement joins TRBV6-6 to TRBJ1-5; weak D call: TRBD1 (5 bases). V shed 1 base and J shed 7 bases, with 8 bases lying between them. The germline V gene encodes CDR1 MNHNY and CDR2 SVGAGI (reference sequence). This CDR3 has 13 amino acids. CDR3 sequence: CASSYWGGQPQHF. The CDR3 DNA reads as TGTGCCAGCAGTTACTGGGGCGGCCAGCCCCAGCATTTT.

V and J are TRBV12-3 or TRBV12-4 and TRBJ1-5; TRBD1 agrees at 7 bases. Trimming took 2 bases from V and 3 from J; bases not matched to a gene: 10. The CDR3 is 17 amino acids. CDR3 in DNA: TGTGCCAGCAGTTTACGGGCAGGGACAGCGCCCAATCAGCCCCAGCATTTT. It specifies CASSLRAGTAPNQPQHF.

This chain uses TRBV6-1 with TRBJ2-1; D is uncertain. Between the trimmed V and J ends, which lost 2 bases and 7 bases, there was a span of 18 bases. The CDR3 is 16 residues long. Germline V gene lookup returns CDR1 MNHNS and CDR2 SASEGT. CDR3 residues: CASSELSAPLANEQFF. The CDR3 DNA sequence: TGTGCCAGCAGTGAACTATCGGCTCCACTGGCGAATGAGCAGTTCTTC.

This clonotype turned up a few times. The chain carries TRBV5-4 and TRBJ2-3; 12 bases are shared with TRBD2. J was trimmed by 6 bases and V by 0 bases; bases with no gene match: 5. Germline V gene data show CDR1 as SGHNT and CDR2 as YYREEE (reference sequence). There are 16 residues in the CDR3. The CDR3 here is CASSLVLAGGRDTQYF. The CDR3 DNA follows: TGTGCCAGCAGCTTGGTTCTAGCGGGGGGGAGGGATACGCAGTATTTT.

The chain employs TRBV5-1 and TRBJ2-5, with D perhaps given as TRBD1 or TRBD2 (5 bases each). This CDR3 spans 15 amino acids. Germline lookup yields CDR1 SGHRS and CDR2 YFSETQ. Trimming left V 1 base short and J 4 bases short, with 14 bases between. The CDR3 bases are TGCGCCAGCAGCTTGCCGAAGGGGAGCGGAGAGACCCAGTACTTC. Encoded protein: CASSLPKGSGETQYF.

The V and J genes are TRBV5-1 and TRBJ1-1, with unresolved D. Germline lookup yields CDR1 SGHRS and CDR2 YFSETQ. The CDR3 is made up of 13 amino acids. Trimming took 3 bases from V and 6 from J, leaving 12 bases between them. The CDR3 spells CASSSQTNSEAFF. The DNA for the CDR3 is TGCGCCAGCAGCTCCCAGACAAACTCTGAAGCTTTCTTT.

V and J are TRBV3-1 and TRBJ1-2; D unclear. CDR1 and CDR2 from the germline V gene are LGHDT and YNNKEL (reference sequence). The CDR3 loop spans 13 amino acids. V lost 4 bases to trimming and J lost 7 bases, with 13 bases between them. The CDR3 DNA reads TGTGCCAGCAGCCGGTTGAGGGCTGGTGGCTACACCTTC. Residues: CASSRLRAGGYTF. Looking up the rest from reference TRBV3-1 and TRBJ1-2 gives the full variable domain: DTAVSQTPKYLVTQMGNDKSIKCEQNLGHDTMYWYKQDSKKFLKIMFSYNNKELIINETVPNRFSPKSPDKAHLNLHINSLELGDSAVYFCASSRLRAGGYTFGSGTRLTVV.

This clonotype has a handful of counts. The chain combines TRBV5-1 with TRBJ2-7; D may match TRBD1 or TRBD2 (5 bases each). This CDR3 region has 14 residues. Per germline, CDR1 SGHRS and CDR2 YFSETQ. V was pared by 3 bases and J by 4 bases, with 14 bases between. The CDR3 region is CASSSRDAGYEQYF. DNA for the CDR3: TGCGCCAGCAGCTCCCGGGACGCAGGTTACGAGCAGTACTTC.

The chain uses TRBV21-1 and TRBJ1-6; no check of the table's D call, TRBD1, against the DNA was made. TRBV21-1 is a documented pseudogene. CDR3 length: 16 amino acids. CDR3 in DNA: TGTGCCAGCAGCAAGATTAAGGACAGTGCATACCCACCCCTCCACTTT. It is translated as CASSKIKDSAYPPLHF.

This clonotype has ten or more counts. The genes are TRBV4-1 and TRBJ2-4, with 7 nucleotides matching TRBD2. Germline loops: CDR1 MGHRA, CDR2 YSYEKL. The CDR3 covers 20 residues. V was pared by 2 bases and J by 0 bases, with 16 bases of the junction left unmatched. The CDR3 sequence is CASSQTRATSVPIAKNIQYF. In DNA, the CDR3 is TGCGCCAGCAGCCAAACCAGGGCTACTAGCGTTCCAATAGCCAAAAACATTCAGTACTTC.

Only one count was recorded for this clonotype. The chain links TRBV4-3 to TRBJ2-2; D possibly corresponds to TRBD2 (5 bases). CDR1 and CDR2 from the germline V gene are LGHNA and YSLEER. The V end was cut by 4 bases, the J end by 8 bases, with 11 bases between. This CDR3 comprises 13 residues. The CDR3: CASSPGLEGELFF. The CDR3 DNA is TGCGCCAGCAGCCCCGGACTGGAGGGGGAGCTGTTTTTT.

This rearrangement joins TRBV5-1 to TRBJ2-3, with a tentative D call TRBD1 (6 bases). The CDR3 spans 14 residues. Germline CDR1 reads SGHRS; CDR2 reads YFSETQ. The V end lost 5 bases, the J end lost 3 bases, and 13 bases lay between the germline ends. The CDR3 reads CASRANTGTDTQYF. CDR3 in DNA: TGCGCCAGCAGGGCGAACACAGGGACAGATACGCAGTATTTT.

The V and J genes are TRBV5-4 and TRBJ1-5; weak D call: TRBD1 (5 bases). Trimming took off 0 bases at V and 4 bases at J, with 11 bases between the two ends. Germline CDR1 SGHNT, CDR2 YYREEE (reference sequence). CDR3 length: 15 residues. CDR3 coding DNA: TGTGCCAGCAGCTTGGGCGGACAATTTAATCAGCCCCAGCATTTT. It encodes CASSLGGQFNQPQHF.

This clonotype was seen many times. The V gene is TRBV7-2, the J gene TRBJ2-1; 9 nucleotides match TRBD1. CDR3 length: 16 residues. With V trimmed by 4 bases and J by 3 bases, 7 bases remained unmatched. Germline CDR1 reads SGHTA; CDR2 reads FQGNSA. This CDR3 reads CASSSRGTGFYNEQFF. CDR3 bases: TGTGCCAGCAGCTCTCGAGGGACAGGGTTCTACAATGAGCAGTTCTTC. Together with reference TRBV7-2 and TRBJ2-1, the CDR3 gives the full variable domain: GAGVSQSPSNKVTEKGKDVELRCDPISGHTALYWYRQSLGQGLEFLIYFQGNSAPDKSGLPSDRFSAERTGGSVSTLTIQRTQQEDSAVYLCASSSRGTGFYNEQFFGPGTRLTVL.